This TCR beta chain was identified in a study of cytomegalovirus exposure and HLA in healthy donors (dated by TCRdb to 2016 to 2017). Regarding the research as a whole: An earlier analysis of roughly 500 of the donors reported more than 250 Gb of sequence data and around 110 million unique TCR beta sequences from roughly 200 million T cells. Roughly 300 gigabases of sequencing data and around 85 million unique TCR sequences made up an early release that covered approximately 650 HLA-typed donors. Of the roughly 400 genotyped donors, approximately 82% fell in the genetic ancestry cluster associated with self-reported Caucasian donors. The study aimed to test whether signatures of past pathogen exposure could be identified by cataloging public T cell receptors. The T cell repertoires of around 670 subjects were profiled by immunosequencing and related to cytomegalovirus serostatus. In addition to the first cohort of roughly 700 subjects, a separate validation cohort of over 90 different subjects was used. To predict cytomegalovirus infection status, the study brought together high-throughput TCR immunosequencing, statistical association of individual TCRs with disease status, and machine learning. In a later analysis, previously published TCR beta repertoires from about 670 donors were re-analyzed and high-resolution HLA genotyping was added so that TCR occurrence patterns could be studied. Rather than using new phenotypic data, the later analysis identified candidate immune exposures from TCR beta sequences and from how often those sequences occurred across donors. An earlier analysis of approximately 500 of the donors applied high-throughput TCR beta sequencing to assess whether each TCR beta V gene segment acted as functional or pseudogenic. Alongside the repertoire data, information on donor age, sex, ethnicity and CMV serostatus was compiled. In a later genetic analysis, genome-wide SNP genotypes for about 65% of the roughly 700 donors were used, and that subset was treated as a discovery cohort. Every discovery cohort repertoire had been produced on one sequencing platform. Class I and class II HLA loci were covered by the typing at four-digit resolution. The number of donors typed differed by locus, with roughly 620-630 for A, B, C, DRB1 and DQB1, roughly 520 for DQA1, under 610 for DPA1, and some 470 for DPB1. Because of strong linkage in the cohort, roughly five DR-DQ haplotypes were treated as single units for association and clustering. Among a few hundred genotyped donors of the cohort, an average of about 240,000 unique TCR beta nucleotide sequences were sequenced per donor, around 20% of them non-productive. What the authors observed across the whole study: In vitro tests confirmed that a few of the cytomegalovirus-associated TCR beta chains recognize cytomegalovirus antigens. Because the 87-base-pair reads could not distinguish some IMGT-functional V segments, including TRBV6-2 and TRBV6-3, those segments were excluded. The authors suggested that the approach could potentially be extended to other disease states and immunological phenotypes. Cytomegalovirus status was reported to be diagnosed by the classifier with high specificity and sensitivity in both the original and validation cohorts. Assigning TCR associations to individual alleles was difficult when HLA alleles, especially DR and DQ, strongly co-occurred. A later analysis found that most CMV-associated TCR beta chains appeared HLA-restricted, with HLA associations seemingly driven largely by CMV exposure. Because HLA typing was missing for some donors at each locus, association tests included only the typed subset. Because counts were too low, roughly 18 rarely observed V segments, including chromosome 9 orphons, were left out of the earlier analysis of some 600 of the donors. A further reported finding was that TCR beta sequences accurately predicted the HLA-A and HLA-B alleles for most subjects in the first cohort. Presence/absence analyses assumed roughly uniform sequencing depth across donors, an assumption that may not hold. A group of highly shared sequence variants was considered likely to be a technical artifact of the sequencing pipeline. In a later genetic analysis, fewer N-insertions in productive TCRs were reported among donors in an Asian-associated ancestry cluster than the roughly 700-donor mean. A later analysis associated 17,000 or so TCR beta sequences with specific HLA alleles at a false discovery rate of 0.05. In this cohort, only TCR beta chains were sequenced, and detectable features were limited by the absence of alpha or paired-chain data. Compared with equally common non-associated chains, HLA-associated TCR beta chains in a later analysis were more clonally expanded and had lower generation probabilities. While some public TCRs were present in many individuals, most TCR sequences turned up only very rarely across donors. In a later analysis, several top co-occurrence clusters were reported to appear linked to parvovirus B19, influenza, CMV and Epstein-Barr virus. Immune exposure information for the cohort was limited to CMV serostatus. Linkage disequilibrium might explain the correlated functional status among segregating V segments, but an unknown experimental factor could not be excluded. In the study, some 180 TCR beta chains were listed as associated with cytomegalovirus. In a later genetic analysis, a missense DCLRE1C variant was associated with V-gene and J-gene trimming of TCR beta chains, and the association was replicated in an independent cohort. In a later analysis, TCR association rates were found to vary across HLA loci, with the most associated TCRs seen for DRB1 alleles and the fewest for HLA-C alleles. In an earlier analysis of approximately 590 of the donors, most TCR beta V segments appeared in productive rearrangements about 87% or about 30% of the time, broadly matching IMGT annotations.

The cohort comprised fewer than 750 healthy bone marrow donors. At the time of sampling, all cohort members were nominally healthy, though unrecorded immune exposures were likely present. The donor tested CMV seropositive and was one of the 289 seropositive cohort members. A peripheral blood sample was collected from each donor, and TCR beta sequencing was performed on peripheral blood mononuclear cells. The Qiagen DNeasy Blood Extraction Kit was used to extract genomic DNA from the blood cell samples. Library creation used the immunoSEQ multiplex PCR assay. The multiplex PCR relied on a mix of 60 forward primers for TCR Vbeta segments and 13 reverse primers for TCR Jbeta segments. Amplification of the CDR3 region of rearranged TCR beta genes was performed with a multiplex PCR assay on genomic DNA. On the Illumina HiSeq System, the amplified TCR beta libraries were sequenced as 87-base-pair reads. For the original study's pipeline: A later analysis counted tens of millions of unique TCR beta chains across the 550 to 700 repertoires, and some 11 million of these chains were shared by at least two donors. Raw reads were error-corrected and collapsed into unique sequences by a nearest-neighbor algorithm in which closely related sequences were merged to remove PCR and sequencing errors. Alignment of CDR3 sequences to IMGT reference sequences was used to assign V, D and J gene segments. For a sequence to be retained, a match of at least six nucleotides was required to both a V gene segment and a J gene segment. Rearrangements were called productive when the CDR3 lacked stop codons and stayed in frame with V and J; all others were non-productive. CDR3 was defined according to IMGT convention as the region running from the second conserved V-encoded cysteine to the conserved J-encoded phenylalanine. Sequences without an unambiguous match to a single V gene segment were excluded from the earlier analysis of a few hundred of the donors. In an earlier analysis of some 590 of the donors, a V segment was called functional when productive rearrangements were above 56.7%, and segregating when the standard deviation between donors exceeded 5%. A statistical classification framework was built to diagnose cytomegalovirus status from the catalog of TCR beta chain sequences. A later analysis assigned V and J genes by comparing TCR nucleotide sequences with IMGT/GENE-DB human TR gene sequences. Using the TCRdist pipeline, a later analysis assigned CDR3 sequences along with most-parsimonious VDJ recombination scenarios. In a later analysis, each TCR beta chain was defined by its CDR3 amino acid sequence together with its V-gene family, and reads lacking a unique V-gene family were excluded. As a way to deal with suspected cross-contamination and a sequencing artifact, a later analysis dropped 450 to 600 nucleotide sequences that were highly shared and had low generation probability. In a later analysis, a clonal expansion index for each public chain was calculated from normalized within-repertoire ranks of inferred template counts. In a later analysis, generation probabilities were computed with a VDJ recombination model fitted to out-of-frame rearrangements, and the resulting probabilities were checked against IGoR. In a later analysis, hypergeometric tests were used to score TCR-TCR, TCR-HLA and TCR-CMV co-occurrence, with a repertoire-size bias correction applied to TCR pairs. A later analysis estimated false discovery rates by permuting HLA or CMV assignments 20 times. A later analysis grouped co-occurring TCRs with DBSCAN, adding TCRdist sequence similarity when clustering within HLA-allele-positive subsets. Repertoires with fewer than 30,000 or more than 120,000 public chains were left out of co-occurrence clustering, as were about five repertoires with anomalous nucleotide sharing. As stored in TCRdb, this immuneACCESS dataset retains in-frame rearrangements with V and J assigned. A fraction of the clones does not appear; measured against another copy, unresolved V genes explain less than half of the discrepancy, and the remainder lacks a known reason. V, J and clone size derive from that table, while D and trimming were established from the DNA sequence. This sample gives about 120,000 clones in total; 6.5% to 9.5% of them show up just once. About 6.6% of the sample lies in the top ten.

CDR1 and CDR2 were assigned from the germline V gene (reference sequence) as MNHEY and SMNVEV. V is shortened by 5 bases, J by 4 bases, and the region joining them spans 18 bases. Counted from cysteine to phenylalanine, this CDR3 has 16 amino acids. Here the CDR3 DNA is all that survives: 48 bases in frame from base 1. This clone showed up just a few times. Its antigen is not yet known. No base quality values were provided; no much bigger clone lies one nucleotide off. Sequences were obtained from PBMCs. The clonotype was recovered from a woman aged 40 to 50 in good health and CMV-seropositive. Recombination joined TRBV27 with TRBJ2-1; tentative D gene TRBD2, with 6 bases matching. The CDR3 protein is CASSPLRAGRYNEQFF. The DNA reads as follows: TGTGCCAGCAGTCCTCTCAGGGCGGGAAGATACAATGAGCAGTTCTTC.